This T cell receptor beta chain was captured by sequencing in a study of identifying expanded T cells in peripheral blood (dated by TCRdb to 2018 to 2020). General notes on the study: Technical replicates were generated by sequencing separate aliquots of the same genomic DNA pool, with four replicates compared pairwise. What the work shows at the level of the full study, not this receptor alone: For all healthy donors, the variance in clone template counts between two-week samples rose significantly as total template count increased. Across all healthy-donor time intervals, the beta-binomial model significantly lowered both the number of clones called differentially abundant and the false-positive rate. Between technical replicates the binomial model flagged roughly 1.1 differentially abundant clones, whereas over about two weeks the binomial model flagged about 15 and over roughly 4 weeks 19 to 20. It was expected by the authors that biological variance in healthy repertoires might increase further over much longer intervals, such as months to years.

This clone was counted only a few times. The target of this receptor is not known. No base quality information exists; no much larger clone differs at one position. During the collection period, no immune events, such as infections, were documented for the healthy donors. Time-dependent variance in a beta-binomial model of T-cell clone differential abundance was calibrated using healthy-donor blood repertoires as a training cohort. There were about ten healthy donors in the training cohort, of whom 3 were female and 7 were male. The donors were between roughly 25 and 70 years old, with an average age of roughly 40 years. Whole blood, obtained from a commercial supplier, was collected from each healthy donor at three time points spaced around 2 weeks apart. For immunosequencing, genomic DNA was extracted from unsorted whole blood. CDR1 SEHNR and CDR2 FQNEAQ are derived from the germline V gene (reference sequence). Measured from the cysteine to the phenylalanine, the CDR3 is 12 residues long. Of all the DNA, just the CDR3 is kept, 36 bases in frame from base 1. Trimming takes 4 bases from V and 7 bases from J, and the germline ends sit 11 bases apart.

TCRbeta CDR3 regions were profiled with the immunoSEQ Assay using bias-controlled multiplex PCR amplification of genomic DNA. Per the authors' processing: The absolute abundance of each unique TCRbeta CDR3 region was quantified after sequences were collapsed and filtered. Differential abundance was assessed using a binomial (Fisher-equivalent) model and a beta-binomial model in which time-dependent variance fitted from healthy donors was added. Clones with fewer than 5 combined templates were removed, and a clone was called differentially abundant if the clone's Benjamini-Hochberg FDR was below 0.01. In the beta-binomial model, variance was expressed as a function of the total template count across the two samples, in the form v = (b*log(k)+a)^2. TCRdb stores this immuneACCESS table with in-frame sequences only. Part of the clones is absent; in the studies checked, under half of the shortfall reflects unresolved V genes, and no reason is known for the rest. D and trimming come from the DNA, and the V and J calls and clone size come from that table. The sample includes over 100,000 clones, with around 89% observed a single time. The ten largest clonotypes hold around an eighth of the sample.

The chain is made from TRBV7-9 and TRBJ2-7, with no confident D gene call. Specimen: blood. The source of this sequence is a person aged 18 to 75 in good health. DNA sequence: TGTGCCAGCAGCTCTGCCCCCGGAGAGCAGTACTTC. This codes for CASSSAPGEQYF.